Many counts were recorded for the clone carrying this TCR beta chain. Its target is not known. The CDR3 end lies 3 residues beyond the end of the read and is filled in from the germline J gene. Some clones are missing from TCRdb's copy, which holds only in-frame ones; the method was immunoSEQ multiplex PCR. This repertoire holds about 81,000 clones, and none appear only once. The sample originates from a study of T cell clonality in common variable immunodeficiency. General study points: Compared with controls, CVID subjects had fewer shared TCRbeta clones. CVID subjects showed higher TCRbeta clonality than healthy controls.

Caucasian heritage predominated among both patients and controls. Donors gave about 5 to 9 ml heparinized peripheral whole blood. Germline CDR1 SQVTM, CDR2 ANQGSEA. With 4 bases clipped from V and 8 bases from J, the junction kept 4 bases outside the gene matches. This CDR3 has 14 amino acids. Material for sequencing was peripheral blood mononuclear cells. The source is a person aged 18 to 75 in good health. V usage is TRBV29-1 and J usage is TRBJ2-1; the match to TRBD2 covers 14 bases. The sequenced CDR3 bases are TGCAGCGTTGGGGGACTAGCGGGAGAGCATGAG. This gives the protein CSVGGLAGEHE. The complete CDR3 reads CSVGGLAGEHEQFF.